This entry features one TCR beta chain sequence. Antigen unknown. Per the germline V gene, CDR1 is SGHVS and CDR2 is FNYEAQ. V lost 5 bases, J lost 6 bases, and 8 bases stayed unmatched. CDR3 length equals 16 residues. This record belongs to a study of post-analysis software for immune sequencing data. Study results and limitations: Four or five TRBV segments occurring more often in patients than controls included TRBV5-6, TRBV5-1 and TRBV20-1. Compared with controls, patients showed significantly lower normalized Chao1 diversity.

Every TCR beta cDNA library bore unique molecular identifiers. TCRdb redid the calling of the PCR reads with MiXCR, one entry per CDR3 protein. The sample includes roughly 700,000 distinct CDR3 sequences, just under 30% seen only once; the top ten take roughly 0.54%. The sample taken for sequencing was blood. The chain recombines TRBV7-6 with TRBJ2-2, with TRBD2 matching over 11 bases. This clonotype was sampled from a girl aged 5 to 17 with multiple sclerosis. As DNA, the CDR3 is TGTGCCAGCAGCAATTACCTAGCGGGAGGACCCGGGGAGCTGTTTTTT. Its protein product is CASSNYLAGGPGELFF. Full variable domain (rest looked up from reference TRBV7-6 and TRBJ2-2): GAGVSQSPRYKVTKRGQDVALRCDPISGHVSLYWYRQALGQGPEFLTYFNYEAQQDKSGLPNDRFSAERPEGSISTLTIQRTEQRDSAMYRCASSNYLAGGPGELFFGEGSRLTVL.